This entry features one TCR beta chain sequence. Its recognized antigen is unknown. The record has no base qualities; no much larger clone is one base away. Library generation was performed with the immunoSEQ multiplex PCR assay. For most patients, high-throughput TCR-beta CDR3 sequencing of genomic DNA was performed by Adaptive Biotechnologies. The study's processing was this. Adaptive's ImmunoSEQ software supplied the TCR sequencing data for around 19 patients, while MiXCR and VDJtools were used to process a few other patients. CDR3 nucleotide sequences shared by donor and recipient were removed because the origin of these sequences could not be assigned. Alloreactive clones required at least 2-fold expansion over unstimulated cells and minimum CFSE-low frequency of 0.002% (template counts) or 0.001% (read counts). A clone was considered mappable if detected in the sequenced pre-transplant spleen, lymph node, or MLR CFSE-low populations of the donor or recipient. The cumulative frequency of alloreactive clones was calculated as a percentage of all sequences, weighted by copy number. TCRdb obtained this table from immuneACCESS and retained in-frame rearrangements with V and J assigned. These tables miss some clones; where compared with another copy, unresolved V genes account for less than half of the shortfall, and the remainder is unexplained. D and trimming come from the DNA, and the V and J calls and clone size come from that table. Here the sample has 90,000 to 100,000 clones; 86% occur a single time. Under 1.5% of the sample is in the top ten clones.

This entry comes from a study of graft-versus-host responses after intestinal transplantation (dated by TCRdb to the early 2020s). Describing the broader study: The transplants that recipients got were multivisceral, liver-intestinal, or isolated intestinal. Anti-thymocyte globulin induction was given to all recipients, followed by maintenance tacrolimus and steroids for two to four years. After intestinal transplantation, graft-versus-host and host-versus-graft alloreactive T cell clones were followed in the graft, circulation and bone marrow using bulk TCR-beta CDR3 sequencing. Alloreactive clones were identified by sequencing pre-transplant mixed lymphocyte reaction products and comparing them with unstimulated pre-transplant donor and recipient T cells. A cohort of about two dozen intestinal transplant recipients, including one retransplant, was enrolled, and 3 patients lacking pretransplant specimens were excluded. Donor T cell macrochimerism was defined as a peak of at least 4% donor T cells among recipient peripheral blood mononuclear cells. Samples from a few later patients were sequenced in-house on an Illumina MiSeq with MiXCR processing rather than by the commercial service.

V is cut back by 0 bases and J by 4 bases, with 2 bases in the junction unmatched. The CDR3 contains 15 residues, cysteine and phenylalanine counted. This entry keeps only the CDR3 DNA: 45 bases, framed from base 1. CDR1 and CDR2 are drawn from the germline V gene: MNHNS, SASEGT. Blood samples were collected up to 4 times in the first month after transplant and then at least monthly when available. The paper as a whole reports these results and caveats: The conclusions were limited by the relatively low number and heterogeneity of the intestinal transplant patients. Early after transplant, peak levels of circulating GvH clones were found to be associated with declines in HvG clones. GvH clones were found in recipient bone marrow, and some of the GvH clones appeared earlier in ileal mucosa or blood, which is consistent with an intestinal mucosal origin. High GvH to HvG T cell clonal ratios were observed in the allografts of patients with donor T cell macrochimerism.

The sequenced sample was PBMCs, obtained 255 days after intestinal transplant. Recombination connected TRBV6-1 to TRBJ2-3, and 9 bases in between align with TRBD1. The clonotype was recovered from a human patient who received an intestinal transplant, so some T cells may come from the graft donor. The sequenced DNA: TGTGCCAGCAGTGAAGCCAGGACAGGGGCAGATACGCAGTATTTT. Its translation is CASSEARTGADTQYF.